The T cell receptor beta chain under discussion was sequenced for a study of blood T cell repertoires in COVID-19. Across the study: Acute-phase and convalescent COVID-19 samples originated in the United States, Italy and Spain. The analysed material was cDNA or gDNA that came from T cells, B-cell-depleted T cells, or PBMCs.

A Seattle source enrolled patients during active infection and followed them longitudinally. The CDR3 covers 16 residues. The V gene's germline CDR1 is LGHNA and CDR2 YSLEER. Germline trimming cut 1 base from V and 3 bases from J; bases unmatched to any gene: 7. Source study methods: It was from reference gene primer amplification that nucleated cell counts were estimated. Method: immunoSEQ multiplex PCR; TCRdb's copy keeps in-frame clones and lacks some. V, J and clone size are those of that table, while D and trimming were read from the DNA. The repertoire includes 50,000 to 65,000 clones, roughly 72% of them detected once, and 4.8% sits in the top ten.

Sequenced: peripheral blood. The receptor comes from a woman in her 70s with COVID-19, enrolled during active disease. This chain uses TRBV4-3 with TRBJ2-7, with 9 nucleotides matching TRBD2. This chain's CDR3 is CASSQGTAGGLYEQYF. The CDR3 DNA follows: TGCGCCAGCAGCCAAGGAACAGCGGGGGGCCTCTACGAGCAGTACTTC.